A single sample gave rise to the 13 T cell receptor beta chains below, sequenced in a study of cytomegalovirus exposure and HLA in healthy donors. It was with 60 Vbeta and 13 Jbeta primers that the PCR ran. Sequencing used immunoSEQ multiplex PCR; TCRdb keeps in-frame clones, though not all of them. The table has about 140,000 clones, approximately 80% seen once. What was sequenced was PBMCs. These receptors all come from a male donor in good health and CMV-seronegative.

The chain carries TRBV5-1 and TRBJ2-1; D is unclear. The length of the CDR3 is 13 residues. V lost 0 bases and J lost 4, with 5 bases in between. Germline CDR1 reads SGHRS; CDR2 reads YFSETQ. CDR3 amino acids: CASSLDIYNEQFF. The CDR3 DNA is TGCGCCAGCAGCTTGGACATTTACAATGAGCAGTTCTTC.

J is TRBJ2-1 and V is TRBV10-2; perhaps TRBD1 as D (6 bases). This CDR3 is built from 14 residues. Germline CDR1 reads WSHSY; CDR2 reads SAAADI. V gave up 5 bases and J gave up 2 bases, with 10 bases separating them. Written as DNA, the CDR3 is TGCGCCAGCAGTACAGGGAAGCCCTACAATGAGCAGTTCTTC. Its protein is CASSTGKPYNEQFF.

The chain uses TRBV6-5 and TRBJ2-5; unclear D gene. The J call may be in error: the DNA end matches TRBJ2-7 better. The germline CDR1 and CDR2 sequences are MNHEY and SVGAGI. The CDR3 has 14 residues. The CDR3 nucleotides read TGTGCCAGCAGTTACTCGTCCCTCTCCTACGAGCAGTACTTC. It is translated as CASSYSSLSYEQYF.

The chain joins TRBV5-1 to TRBJ1-5; 8 bases fit TRBD1. Germline V CDR1 and CDR2: SGHRS, YFSETQ. With V trimmed by 0 bases and J by 6 bases, 8 bases remained unmatched. The length of the CDR3 is 16 residues. CDR3 sequence reads: CASSLAGGGLGQPQHF. The CDR3 DNA reads TGCGCCAGCAGCTTGGCAGGGGGCGGCCTCGGTCAGCCCCAGCATTTT. The whole variable domain, filled in from reference TRBV5-1 and TRBJ1-5, reads KAGVTQTPRYLIKTRGQQVTLSCSPISGHRSVSWYQQTPGQGLQFLFEYFSETQRNKGNFPGRFSGRQFSNSRSEMNVSTLELGDSALYLCASSLAGGGLGQPQHFGDGTRLSIL.

V is TRBV27 and J is TRBJ2-1; the match to TRBD2 covers 8 bases. The CDR3 loop spans 15 amino acids. Germline V gene sequence: CDR1 MNHEY, CDR2 SMNVEV (reference sequence). Trimming removed 6 bases from V and 5 bases from J; junction bases left unmatched: 9. In DNA form, the CDR3 reads TGTGCCAGCAGGGCTACTAGCGGTATAAACAATGAGCAGTTCTTC. Translation: CASRATSGINNEQFF.

This clone appeared a single time. The chain has TRBV25-1 and TRBJ1-2; D ambiguous. V lost 4 bases and J 5 bases, leaving 8 bases between the germline ends. The germline CDR1 and CDR2 sequences are MGHDK and SYGVNS. The length of the CDR3 is 12 residues. CDR3 protein: CASSGGLYGYTF. The CDR3 DNA is TGTGCCAGCAGTGGCGGACTTTATGGCTACACCTTC.

This clone was observed a handful of times. The chain is built from TRBV28 and TRBJ2-3; TRBD2 agrees at 7 bases. V shed 6 bases and J 3 bases; nucleotides not matched to a gene: 9. Looked up from germline, CDR1 is MDHEN and CDR2 is SYDVKM. The CDR3 has 15 amino acids. Written as DNA, the CDR3 is TGTGCCAGCAGGCCAGCGGGGCAGGGTACAGATACGCAGTATTTT. Amino acid sequence: CASRPAGQGTDTQYF.

The V gene is TRBV19, the J gene TRBJ1-2; a possible D gene is TRBD1 (6 bases). Germline values: CDR1 LNHDA, CDR2 SQIVND (reference sequence). This CDR3 has 11 residues. Between the trimmed V and J ends, which lost 3 bases and 8 bases, there was a span of 7 bases. The DNA for the CDR3 is TGTGCCAGTAGTATTGGGACAGGCTACACCTTC. Translated, it gives CASSIGTGYTF. The full variable domain, completed using reference TRBV19 and TRBJ1-2, is DGGITQSPKYLFRKEGQNVTLSCEQNLNHDAMYWYRQDPGQGLRLIYYSQIVNDFQKGDIAEGYSVSREKKESFPLTVTSAQKNPTAFYLCASSIGTGYTFGSGTRLTVV.

The chain recombines TRBV19 with TRBJ2-6, with 7 bases that match TRBD1. V lost 3 bases and J lost 2; bases outside the gene matches: 10. This CDR3 has 18 residues. Germline-derived CDR1 and CDR2 are LNHDA and SQIVND (reference sequence). CDR3 amino acids: CASSISLTGWTGANVLTF. CDR3 DNA sequence: TGTGCCAGTAGTATTAGTTTGACAGGGTGGACTGGGGCCAACGTCCTGACTTTC.

The V and J genes are TRBV6-5 and TRBJ1-3; D ambiguous. V was cut by 4 bases and J by 4 bases, with 11 bases left in between. Germline assignment: CDR1 MNHEY and CDR2 SVGAGI. The CDR3 has 14 amino acids. CDR3 region: CASSFNKEGNTIYF. The CDR3 DNA sequence: TGTGCCAGCAGTTTTAATAAGGAGGGAAACACCATATATTTT.

The chain recombines TRBV19 with TRBJ2-7; D unresolved. V lost 3 bases and J 0 bases, leaving 9 bases between the germline ends. This CDR3 spans 14 amino acids. Germline values: CDR1 LNHDA, CDR2 SQIVND (reference sequence). The CDR3 is CASSMSSSSYEQYF. The CDR3 bases are TGTGCCAGTAGTATGTCCTCTAGCTCCTACGAGCAGTACTTC.

The gene calls are TRBV7-2 and TRBJ1-2; D is ambiguous. Germline CDR1 and CDR2: SGHTA and FQGNSA. This CDR3 region has 15 residues. Between the trimmed V and J ends, which lost 5 bases and 4 bases, there was a span of 17 bases. CDR3 in amino acids: CASSPRAEGRYGYTF. In DNA form, the CDR3 reads TGTGCCAGCAGCCCGAGGGCGGAGGGCCGCTATGGCTACACCTTC. The full variable domain, rest sourced from reference TRBV7-2 and TRBJ1-2, is GAGVSQSPSNKVTEKGKDVELRCDPISGHTALYWYRQSLGQGLEFLIYFQGNSAPDKSGLPSDRFSAERTGGSVSTLTIQRTQQEDSAVYLCASSPRAEGRYGYTFGSGTRLTVV.

The CDR3 spells CASSDPGQGSLLAPLKGNTIYF. The DNA of the CDR3 is TGTGCCAGCAGCGACCCGGGACAGGGGAGTTTACTTGCTCCTCTCAAAGGAAACACCATATATTTT. The chain combines TRBV6-4 with TRBJ1-3, with 10 bases that match TRBD1. The CDR3 extends over 22 amino acids. CDR1 and CDR2 (germline): MRHNA, SNTAGT. V trimming: 6 bases; J trimming: 4 bases; junction bases outside the gene matches: 27.